The present TCR beta chain was sequenced within a study of blood T cell repertoires in COVID-19. The repertoire was sequenced with immunoSEQ multiplex PCR; TCRdb's copy has only in-frame clones and lacks some. The table has hundreds of thousands of clones, 65% to 85% seen once; the top ten hold 7.9%. V was clipped by 3 bases and J by 5 bases; unmatched bases: 8. The CDR3 runs 17 residues. Germline loops: CDR1 MNHEY, CDR2 SMNVEV (reference sequence). The specimen sequenced was peripheral blood. This receptor was taken from a woman of 80 years or more with acute or convalescent COVID-19. The V gene is TRBV27, the J gene TRBJ2-1, with 12 bases matching TRBD2. CDR3 sequence reads: CASSLSSGRVRNNEQFF. DNA of the CDR3: TGTGCCAGCAGTTTGTCTAGCGGGAGGGTCCGTAACAATGAGCAGTTCTTC.